Each of the 30 T cell receptor beta chains below was sequenced from the same sample in a study of shared clonotypes between healthy human individuals. Clones were sequenced by immunoSEQ multiplex PCR, and TCRdb holds only the in-frame ones, with some missing. The sample records 2 million to 2.5 million clones, 85% to 95% being singletons. Sequenced sample: naive CD4+ T cells from PBMCs. The subset denotes: CD45RA+ positively selected. The source is a man aged 18 to 30 in good health. Some clones in this sample may be carry-over from other donors' samples.

This clone has a single count. This chain joins TRBV5-5 and TRBJ2-2; no definite D call. In germline, CDR1 is SGHKS, CDR2 YYEKEE (reference sequence). V was clipped by 6 bases and J by 0 bases, with 18 bases between them. This CDR3 has 17 residues. The DNA for the CDR3 is TGTGCCAGCACACAATACCTAAGCTGGGCGAACACCGGGGAGCTGTTTTTT. Protein: CASTQYLSWANTGELFF.

This rearrangement joins TRBV7-9 to TRBJ2-2, with 7 bases identical to TRBD1. This CDR3 is 14 amino acids long. Per germline, CDR1 SEHNR and CDR2 FQNEAQ (reference sequence). The trim removed 10 bases at V and 1 base at J, leaving 6 bases unmatched. CDR3 sequence (DNA): TGTGCCACCGAGGACAGGCGGAACACCGGGGAGCTGTTTTTT. This sequence encodes CATEDRRNTGELFF.

J is TRBJ2-1 and V is TRBV4-3; weak D call: TRBD2 (6 bases). The V end was cut by 4 bases, the J end by 3 bases, with 13 bases between. This CDR3 has 15 residues. Germline V gene data show CDR1 as LGHNA and CDR2 as YSLEER. Written as DNA, the CDR3 is TGCGCCAGCAGCCGGCGGGAACTTCTCTACAATGAGCAGTTCTTC. Its translation is CASSRRELLYNEQFF.

This rearrangement joins TRBV29-1 to TRBJ2-5; 9 positions match TRBD2. The J call is in doubt because the DNA end fits TRBJ2-7 better. The CDR3 extends over 13 amino acids. Germline CDR1 and CDR2: SQVTM and ANQGSEA. The CDR3 DNA reads TGCAGCGTTAGCGGGAGGCTCACCGCCGAGCAGTACTTC. Protein: CSVSGRLTAEQYF.

The chain links TRBV5-4 to TRBJ2-6; D unresolved. This CDR3 spans 17 amino acids. Germline V gives CDR1 SGHNT, CDR2 YYREEE (reference sequence). V was clipped by 1 base and J by 1 base, with 12 bases between them. For the CDR3, the DNA is TGTGCCAGCAGCTTGCCGTTCCACGGTTCTGGGGCCAACGTCCTGACTTTC. Amino acid sequence: CASSLPFHGSGANVLTF. Full variable domain (missing parts from reference TRBV5-4 and TRBJ2-6): ETGVTQSPTHLIKTRGQQVTLRCSSQSGHNTVSWYQQALGQGPQFIFQYYREEENGRGNFPPRFSGLQFPNYSSELNVNALELDDSALYLCASSLPFHGSGANVLTFGAGSRLTVL.

The chain combines TRBV12-5 with TRBJ2-3; tentatively, D is TRBD1 (6 bases). Trimming removed 7 bases from V and 2 bases from J, with 25 bases in between. The CDR3 has 18 amino acids. Germline CDR1 is LGHNT and CDR2 is FRNRAP. The CDR3, as DNA: TGTGCTAGTGCCCCGCCGCCGGCAGGGGATCTTATCACAGATACGCAGTATTTT. Its protein product is CASAPPPAGDLITDTQYF.

The chain carries TRBV7-9 and TRBJ1-1, with D uncertain. CDR3 length equals 15 residues. The germline V gene encodes CDR1 SEHNR and CDR2 FQNEAQ (reference sequence). Trimming removed 6 bases at V and 1 base at J, with 15 bases between. CDR3 sequence: CASSRWRQENTEAFF. CDR3 nucleotides: TGTGCCAGCAGTCGTTGGCGGCAGGAGAACACTGAAGCTTTCTTT. The full variable domain, with the rest looked up from reference TRBV7-9 and TRBJ1-1, is DTGVSQNPRHKITKRGQNVTFRCDPISEHNRLYWYRQTLGQGPEFLTYFQNEAQLEKSRLLSDRFSAERPKGSFSTLEIQRTEQGDSAMYLCASSRWRQENTEAFFGQGTRLTVV.

This chain links TRBV4-2 with TRBJ2-1; D uncertain. The CDR3 is 12 residues long. V shed 1 base and J shed 13 bases, with 11 bases lying between them. The V gene's germline CDR1 is LGHNA and CDR2 YNFKEQ. The CDR3, as DNA: TGTGCCAGCAGCCAAGCAGGCATAGCTCAGTTCTTC. Residues: CASSQAGIAQFF.

The J gene is TRBJ1-1, the V gene TRBV7-3, with no clear D. The CDR3 consists of 15 residues. In germline, CDR1 is SGHTA, CDR2 FQGTGA. Trimming pared 3 bases from V and 1 base from J, leaving 12 bases between. The CDR3 DNA follows: TGTGCCAGCAGCTTGAGAAGGGCAGGGAACACTGAAGCTTTCTTT. Protein: CASSLRRAGNTEAFF. The whole variable domain, filled in from reference TRBV7-3 and TRBJ1-1, reads GAGVSQTPSNKVTEKGKYVELRCDPISGHTALYWYRQSLGQGPEFLIYFQGTGAADDSGLPNDRFFAVRPEGSVSTLKIQRTERGDSAVYLCASSLRRAGNTEAFFGQGTRLTVV.

This clone was picked up a small number of times. This chain connects TRBV30 to TRBJ1-1, with D tentatively TRBD1 (5 bases). Germline V CDR1 and CDR2: GTSNPN, SVGIG (reference sequence). The CDR3 consists of 11 residues. V lost 8 bases and J 1 base, leaving 8 bases between the germline ends. Here the CDR3 DNA reads TGTGCCGGGGGAGAGAACACTGAAGCTTTCTTT. Translating gives CAGGENTEAFF.

This chain connects TRBV28 to TRBJ2-1; D gene unclear. Trimming took off 5 bases at V and 3 bases at J, with 17 bases between the two ends. Looked up from germline, CDR1 is MDHEN and CDR2 is SYDVKM. The CDR3 loop spans 16 amino acids. CDR3 nucleotide sequence: TGTGCCAGCAGTATCACACCCTTGCCCCTCTACAATGAGCAGTTCTTC. Protein sequence: CASSITPLPLYNEQFF.

Comment on this clone: Other nucleotide sequences in the sample specify the same CDR3. The V gene is TRBV7-2, the J gene TRBJ2-7, with D possibly matching TRBD2 (5 bases). V was clipped by 5 bases and J by 0 bases, with 8 bases between them. This CDR3 spans 13 amino acids. Germline values: CDR1 SGHTA, CDR2 FQGNSA. In DNA, the CDR3 is TGTGCCAGCAGCGTCCGGGACTCCTACGAGCAGTACTTC. This encodes CASSVRDSYEQYF.

Only one count was recorded for this clone. Other DNA variants within this sample encode the same CDR3. The chain carries TRBV5-1 and TRBJ2-1; D is undetermined. V lost 2 bases, J lost 6 bases, and 9 bases lay in between. Germline assignment: CDR1 SGHRS and CDR2 YFSETQ. CDR3 length: 13 amino acids. CDR3 sequence: CASSLVGGNEQFF. Written as DNA, the CDR3 is TGCGCCAGCAGCTTAGTGGGCGGCAATGAGCAGTTCTTC.

V gene TRBV5-4 combines with J gene TRBJ1-4; perhaps TRBD1 as D (5 bases). CDR1 SGHNT and CDR2 YYREEE come from the germline V gene (reference sequence). This CDR3 has 14 amino acids. Trimming cost V 6 bases and J 0 bases, with 9 bases left between them. The CDR3 DNA follows: TGTGCCAGCACCAGGGACGCAACTAATGAAAAACTGTTTTTT. It codes for CASTRDATNEKLFF.

Concerning this clone itself: This sample includes further DNA sequences coding for the same CDR3. The chain has TRBV28 and TRBJ1-5, with 7 nucleotides matching TRBD1. V lost 6 bases to trimming and J lost 4 bases; unmatched junction nucleotides: 9. This CDR3 is 15 amino acids long. Germline V gene sequence: CDR1 MDHEN, CDR2 SYDVKM. For the CDR3, the DNA is TGTGCCAGCAGCCCCGGACAGGCAATTAATCAGCCCCAGCATTTT. It is translated as CASSPGQAINQPQHF.

The rearrangement links TRBV19 to TRBJ2-7; weak D call: TRBD2 (7 bases). V lost 4 bases and J lost 7, with 20 bases in between. The CDR3 contains 15 residues. Germline V lookup: CDR1 LNHDA, CDR2 SQIVND (reference sequence). The CDR3 region is CASSNGRVQGGEQYF. In nucleotides, the CDR3 is TGTGCCAGTAGTAACGGCCGCGTACAGGGAGGGGAGCAGTACTTC.

The chain employs TRBV28 and TRBJ1-1, with D possibly TRBD1 on 6 matching bases. Trimming shortened V by 3 bases and J by 6 bases, and 17 bases separated the two germline ends. CDR1 and CDR2 (germline): MDHEN, SYDVKM. The CDR3 runs 15 residues. The CDR3 is CASSLGYRESPEAFF. The DNA of the CDR3 is TGTGCCAGCAGTTTGGGTTACAGGGAATCCCCTGAAGCTTTCTTT. The whole variable domain, filled in from reference TRBV28 and TRBJ1-1, reads DVKVTQSSRYLVKRTGEKVFLECVQDMDHENMFWYRQDPGLGLRLIYFSYDVKMKEKGDIPEGYSVSREKKERFSLILESASTNQTSMYLCASSLGYRESPEAFFGQGTRLTVV.

The chain uses TRBV27 and TRBJ1-5; D is possibly TRBD1 (5 bases). The length of the CDR3 is 19 residues. CDR1 MNHEY and CDR2 SMNVEV come from the germline V gene (reference sequence). Trimming left V 5 bases short and J 7 bases short, with 30 bases between. In DNA form, the CDR3 reads TGTGCCAGCAGTCCCTGGATCCCCCAGGGTTACGAGGTTGAGCAGCCCCAGCATTTT. This translates into CASSPWIPQGYEVEQPQHF.

This clone was recorded once. The V and J genes are TRBV6-6 and TRBJ2-7; TRBD2 matches at 10 bases. The V gene's germline CDR1 is MNHNY and CDR2 SVGAGI (reference sequence). Trimming cost V 5 bases and J 1 base; bases outside gene matches: 5. This CDR3 is built from 15 residues. The DNA of the CDR3 is TGTGCCAGCAGTGTAGCGGGAGGTAGGTCCTACGAGCAGTACTTC. This sequence encodes CASSVAGGRSYEQYF.

This chain uses TRBV5-1 with TRBJ2-1; maybe TRBD2 (6 bases). The length of the CDR3 is 15 residues. Germline CDR1 is SGHRS and CDR2 is YFSETQ. The V and J ends lost 0 bases and 2 bases respectively, with 9 bases between them. The CDR3, as DNA: TGCGCCAGCAGCTTGGTTCTAGCGACCTACAATGAGCAGTTCTTC. Protein: CASSLVLATYNEQFF.

The chain has TRBV4-1 and TRBJ2-1; TRBD2 agrees at 8 bases. Germline CDR1 is MGHRA and CDR2 is YSYEKL. The trim removed 0 bases at V and 8 bases at J, leaving 12 bases unmatched. The CDR3 consists of 17 residues. The CDR3 sequence is CASSQEGSGDLWYEQFF. As DNA, the CDR3 is TGCGCCAGCAGCCAAGAAGGTAGCGGGGACCTATGGTATGAGCAGTTCTTC.

The chain links TRBV5-1 to TRBJ2-7, with TRBD1 matching 8 bases. V lost 5 bases, J lost 6 bases, and 10 bases stayed unmatched. This CDR3 has 14 residues. Germline-derived CDR1 and CDR2 are SGHRS and YFSETQ. The CDR3 DNA follows: TGCGCCAGCAGGCCACGGACAGGGACCGGCGAGCAGTACTTC. It translates to CASRPRTGTGEQYF.

This chain links TRBV18 with TRBJ1-2; 8 bases agree with TRBD1. CDR3 length: 14 amino acids. Germline V gives CDR1 KGHSH, CDR2 LQKENI. V was pared by 1 base and J by 7 bases, with 5 bases of the junction left unmatched. The CDR3 here is CASSPQGQVFGYTF. In DNA, the CDR3 is TGTGCCAGCTCACCACAGGGACAGGTCTTTGGCTACACCTTC.

The chain joins TRBV28 to TRBJ2-6, with unresolved D. Germline V gene data show CDR1 as MDHEN and CDR2 as SYDVKM. Trimming cost V 3 bases and J 0 bases, with 3 bases left between them. The CDR3 length is 14 residues. CDR3: CASSFVSGANVLTF. The CDR3 region has the DNA TGTGCCAGCAGTTTTGTCTCTGGGGCCAACGTCCTGACTTTC.

The rearrangement uses TRBV5-4 and TRBJ1-1, with D maybe TRBD1 (6 bases). The V and J ends lost 0 bases and 0 bases respectively, with 12 bases between them. The CDR3 spans 16 residues. The germline V gene encodes CDR1 SGHNT and CDR2 YYREEE (reference sequence). The CDR3 nucleotides read TGTGCCAGCAGCTTGGTGGGGGGGACACTGAACACTGAAGCTTTCTTT. Protein product: CASSLVGGTLNTEAFF.

This rearrangement joins TRBV15 to TRBJ1-3; 7 bases agree with TRBD1. The ends lost 5 bases at V and 4 bases at J; junction bases unmatched: 11. CDR3 length: 16 amino acids. The germline gives CDR1 LNHNV, CDR2 YYDKDF (reference sequence). The CDR3 protein is CATSWGDQGVGNTIYF. The CDR3 nucleotides read TGTGCCACCAGCTGGGGGGACCAGGGGGTAGGAAACACCATATATTTT.

The chain is built from TRBV28 and TRBJ2-2, with 16 bases fitting TRBD2. Germline CDR1 reads MDHEN; CDR2 reads SYDVKM. The CDR3 spans 18 residues. Germline trimming cut 5 bases from V and 5 bases from J; bases unmatched to any gene: 8. CDR3: CASSRLGLAGGRTGELFF. As DNA, the CDR3 is TGTGCCAGCAGTAGACTGGGACTAGCGGGAGGGCGAACCGGGGAGCTGTTTTTT.

About this clone: The same CDR3 also results from other DNA sequences found in this sample. The chain employs TRBV6-5 and TRBJ2-1, with unresolved D. V lost 5 bases, J lost 6 bases, and 14 bases lay in between. This CDR3 has 14 amino acids. Per the germline V gene, CDR1 is MNHEY and CDR2 is SVGAGI. CDR3: CASSPPAVPNEQFF. In DNA form, the CDR3 reads TGTGCCAGCAGTCCCCCCGCGGTTCCCAATGAGCAGTTCTTC.

The V gene is TRBV5-4, the J gene TRBJ2-7; 7 nucleotides align to TRBD2. The V gene end was trimmed by 0 bases and the J gene end by 6 bases; junction bases not matched to a gene: 3. Germline lookup yields CDR1 SGHNT and CDR2 YYREEE (reference sequence). This CDR3 spans 13 amino acids. The CDR3 DNA follows: TGTGCCAGCAGCTTGGCGGGAGGAGTCGAGCAGTACTTC. Translating gives CASSLAGGVEQYF.

The chain is built from TRBV9 and TRBJ2-5; D is ambiguous. Germline CDR1 SGDLS, CDR2 YYNGEE. The V gene lost 0 bases and the J gene lost 3 bases, with 12 bases spanning the gap. The CDR3 spans 15 residues. In nucleotides, the CDR3 is TGTGCCAGCAGCGTAGGGGTCTGGAACGAAGAGACCCAGTACTTC. This translates into CASSVGVWNEETQYF.